This passage covers 21 T cell receptor beta chains from one sample sequenced in a study of identical twins (dated by TCRdb to the mid-2010s). Library preparation employed 5' RACE. Data came from an Illumina HiSeq 2000. The public reads were reanalyzed by TCRdb: fastp trimming at Q25, MiXCR alignment, in-frame beta chains only. Rows with a matching CDR3 protein are joined into one entry that keeps the most common DNA and genes. For this sample there are hundreds of thousands of distinct CDR3 sequences; roughly an eighth appear just once. Approximately 7.5% of the sample is in the top ten clones. These data are also associated with another study on yellow fever vaccine responses in identical twins.

The sample was CD8+ T cells sorted from blood. These receptors were taken from a young woman in good health.

This sequence joins TRBV29-1 and TRBJ1-1; possible D gene TRBD1, 5 bases. The V gene lost 4 bases and the J gene lost 8 bases, with 14 bases spanning the gap. Germline assignment: CDR1 SQVTM and CDR2 ANQGSEA. CDR3 length: 12 residues. CDR3 loop: CSVVGEDREAFF. CDR3 sequence (DNA): TGCAGCGTTGTGGGGGAGGATAGGGAAGCTTTCTTT. Looking up the rest from reference TRBV29-1 and TRBJ1-1 gives the full variable domain: SAVISQKPSRDICQRGTSLTIQCQVDSQVTMMFWYRQQPGQSLTLIATANQGSEATYESGFVIDKFPISRPNLTFSTLTVSNMSPEDSSIYLCSVVGEDREAFFGQGTRLTVV.

This clonotype has just a few counts. This chain joins TRBV29-1 and TRBJ2-3; a weak D match, TRBD1 (6 bases). The CDR3 is 15 amino acids. CDR1 and CDR2 from the germline V gene are SQVTM and ANQGSEA. V lost 3 bases to trimming and J lost 5 bases, with 18 bases between them. The CDR3 DNA reads TGCAGCGTTGAGGCACCGGGACACCTAGTAGATACGCAGTATTTT. Amino acid sequence: CSVEAPGHLVDTQYF.

This clonotype was seen ten or more times. This chain uses TRBV12-3 or TRBV12-4 with TRBJ2-2, with a tentative D call TRBD1 (5 bases). This CDR3 has 15 amino acids. With 5 bases removed from V and 3 bases from J, the gap between germline ends came to 13 bases. CDR3 sequence reads: CASSLDRYYTGELFF. The CDR3 DNA reads as TGTGCCAGCAGTCTTGACAGATACTACACCGGGGAGCTGTTTTTT.

V and J are TRBV27 and TRBJ1-2; weak D call: TRBD1 (6 bases). The CDR3 totals 15 residues. In germline, CDR1 is MNHEY, CDR2 SMNVEV (reference sequence). V lost 3 bases and J lost 1, with 12 bases in between. CDR3 DNA sequence: TGTGCCAGCAGTTTTAGACAGGATTATAACTATGGCTACACCTTC. Protein: CASSFRQDYNYGYTF.

In this sample, this clonotype turned up many times. V is TRBV5-6 and J is TRBJ2-1; 7 nucleotides align to TRBD2. The CDR3 length is 15 residues. V dropped 1 base and J dropped 7; count of bases not matched to a gene: 8. CDR1 SGHDT and CDR2 YYEEEE come from the germline V gene. The CDR3 reads CASSLFIGGRNEQFF. CDR3 sequence (DNA): TGTGCCAGCAGCTTGTTCATCGGGGGGAGGAATGAGCAGTTCTTC. Full variable domain (outside the CDR3, taken from reference TRBV5-6 and TRBJ2-1): DAGVTQSPTHLIKTRGQQVTLRCSPKSGHDTVSWYQQALGQGPQFIFQYYEEEERQRGNFPDRFSGHQFPNYSSELNVNALLLGDSALYLCASSLFIGGRNEQFFGPGTRLTVL.

The CDR3 nucleotides are TGCGCCAGCGGGCAACAGACCCAGTACTTC. It is translated as CASGQQTQYF. This sequence joins TRBV10-2 and TRBJ2-5; D is unclear. CDR1 and CDR2 (germline): WSHSY, SAAADI. Trimming left V 8 bases short and J 6 bases short, with 7 bases between. The CDR3 is made up of 10 amino acids.

This clonotype was seen more than once but under ten times. The gene calls are TRBV5-4 and TRBJ2-1, with 15 bases that match TRBD2. V was clipped by 1 base and J by 8 bases; unmatched bases: 4. The CDR3 contains 16 residues. CDR1 SGHNT and CDR2 YYREEE come from the germline V gene (reference sequence). As DNA, the CDR3 is TGTGCCAGCAGCTTGCCCGGGACTAGCGGGAGGTATGAGCAGTTCTTC. Translating it yields CASSLPGTSGRYEQFF.

The rearrangement links TRBV4-1 to TRBJ1-5; D not resolved. This CDR3 is built from 13 residues. The V and J ends lost 0 bases and 2 bases respectively, with 2 bases between them. The germline CDR1 and CDR2 sequences are MGHRA and YSYEKL. As DNA, the CDR3 is TGCGCCAGCAGCCAAGACCGCAATCAGCCCCAGCATTTT. Translating gives CASSQDRNQPQHF.

J is TRBJ1-1 and V is TRBV25-1; D is ambiguous. The V end lost 5 bases, the J end lost 14 bases, and 15 bases lay between the germline ends. The V gene's germline CDR1 is MGHDK and CDR2 SYGVNS. This CDR3 contains 11 residues. Written as DNA, the CDR3 is TGTGCCAGCAGTTCACCGGGCTTTTACTTCTTT. This sequence encodes CASSSPGFYFF.

This clonotype occurred many times. The chain is built from TRBV12-3 or TRBV12-4 and TRBJ1-3; D might be TRBD1 (5 bases). The V gene lost 5 bases and the J gene lost 0 bases, with 11 bases spanning the gap. The CDR3 extends over 15 amino acids. CDR3 region: CASSAGRLSGNTIYF. The CDR3 region has the DNA TGTGCCAGCAGTGCGGGACGTCTCTCTGGAAACACCATATATTTT.

This clonotype was counted a few times. The gene calls are TRBV9 and TRBJ2-1; 8 bases align to TRBD2. This CDR3 has 14 amino acids. CDR1 and CDR2 (germline): SGDLS, YYNGEE. V lost 4 bases, J lost 12 bases, and 12 bases stayed unmatched. In nucleotides, the CDR3 is TGTGCCAGCAGCCGAGGACTAGCTGAGAGCGGGCAGTTCTTC. This sequence encodes CASSRGLAESGQFF.

This clonotype was recorded a few times. V gene TRBV2 combines with J gene TRBJ2-1; weak D call: TRBD2 (6 bases). This CDR3 is built from 15 residues. CDR1 and CDR2 (germline): SNHLY, FYNNEI. V lost 6 bases and J 4 bases, leaving 16 bases between the germline ends. The CDR3 reads CASRPAPGVYNEQFF. CDR3 DNA: TGTGCCAGCAGACCCGCCCCGGGGGTTTACAATGAGCAGTTCTTC.

CDR3: CSARATTGTTGELFF. Written as DNA, the CDR3 is TGCAGTGCTAGAGCAACCACAGGGACAACCGGGGAGCTGTTTTTT. The chain employs TRBV20-1 and TRBJ2-2; D is perhaps TRBD1 (6 bases). Germline-derived CDR1 and CDR2 are DFQATT and SNEGSKA (reference sequence). With 1 base removed from V and 5 bases from J, the gap between germline ends came to 14 bases. CDR3 length: 15 amino acids.

This chain uses TRBV28 with TRBJ2-3; unclear D gene. V was pared by 3 bases and J by 0 bases, with 13 bases between. Looked up from germline, CDR1 is MDHEN and CDR2 is SYDVKM. This CDR3 contains 16 residues. The CDR3 sequence is CASSFDLTPSTDTQYF. CDR3 nucleotide sequence: TGTGCCAGCAGTTTTGACTTGACGCCTAGCACAGATACGCAGTATTTT.

J is TRBJ2-6 and V is TRBV28; possibly TRBD1 for D (6 bases). Per the germline V gene, CDR1 is MDHEN and CDR2 is SYDVKM. CDR3 length: 17 residues. V lost 8 bases to trimming and J lost 0 bases, with 17 bases between them. The CDR3 spells CASLRNRVHSGANVLTF. The CDR3 DNA reads as TGTGCCAGCCTCCGGAACAGGGTACACTCTGGGGCCAACGTCCTGACTTTC. Full variable domain (outside the CDR3, taken from reference TRBV28 and TRBJ2-6): DVKVTQSSRYLVKRTGEKVFLECVQDMDHENMFWYRQDPGLGLRLIYFSYDVKMKEKGDIPEGYSVSREKKERFSLILESASTNQTSMYLCASLRNRVHSGANVLTFGAGSRLTVL.

There are many counts of this clonotype. V gene TRBV6-2 or TRBV6-3 combines with J gene TRBJ2-7, with D uncertain. CDR1 is MNHEY and CDR2 is SVGEGT in the germline V gene. The germline V and J ends were trimmed by 8 bases and 3 bases, with 20 bases remaining between them. The CDR3 runs 15 residues. CDR3 nucleotides: TGTGCCAGCTCTGATCACCCCTCCGTTTTCTACGAGCAGTACGTC. Amino acids: CASSDHPSVFYEQYV.

The chain uses TRBV25-1 and TRBJ2-2, with 13 bases lining up with TRBD2. J lost 2 bases, V lost 6 bases, and 9 bases had no gene match. The CDR3 has 18 amino acids. Germline CDR1 is MGHDK and CDR2 is SYGVNS. The CDR3 nucleotides read TGTGCCAGCAGCGGACTAGCGGGGGCCTCCTATAACACCGGGGAGCTGTTTTTT. As protein: CASSGLAGASYNTGELFF.

This clonotype was detected ten times or more. The chain combines TRBV9 with TRBJ2-1; no firm D call. This CDR3 has 12 residues. Germline V gives CDR1 SGDLS, CDR2 YYNGEE. V lost 3 bases, J lost 6 bases, and 7 bases lay in between. CDR3 coding DNA: TGTGCCAGCAGCGCCCAGAGCAATGAGCAGTTCTTC. Protein: CASSAQSNEQFF.

The J gene is TRBJ2-5, the V gene TRBV4-2, with D tentatively TRBD1 or TRBD2 (5 bases each). Germline V gives CDR1 LGHNA, CDR2 YNFKEQ. The V gene lost 0 bases and the J gene lost 1 base, with 9 bases spanning the gap. The length of the CDR3 is 15 residues. CDR3: CASSQDRDGQETQYF. The CDR3, as DNA: TGTGCCAGCAGCCAAGATAGGGACGGCCAAGAGACCCAGTACTTC.

In its sample, this clonotype was seen many times. The V call is TRBV12-3 or TRBV12-4, the J call TRBJ2-5; 7 nucleotides line up with TRBD1. This CDR3 has 20 residues. J was trimmed by 3 bases and V by 1 base; bases with no gene match: 20. The CDR3 DNA sequence: TGTGCCAGCAGTTTAGAGGGGGCTAGTCAAATGCACGGATACAAAGAGACCCAGTACTTC. Translation gives CASSLEGASQMHGYKETQYF.

Many counts were recorded for this clonotype. This sequence joins TRBV10-3 and TRBJ2-3; D perhaps matches TRBD1 (5 bases). V lost 0 bases to trimming and J lost 4 bases, with 17 bases between them. The germline CDR1 and CDR2 sequences are ENHRY and SYGVKD. The CDR3 sequence is 17 residues long. CDR3 in amino acids: CAISESGLGTVADTQYF. The DNA of the CDR3 is TGTGCCATCAGTGAGTCGGGGCTGGGTACGGTCGCAGATACGCAGTATTTT.